These T cell receptor beta chains were read from a single sample in a study of cytomegalovirus exposure and HLA in healthy donors. The table came from immunoSEQ multiplex PCR; TCRdb's copy has only in-frame clones and leaves some out. The repertoire holds about 87,000 clones, with over 70% as singletons. Sequenced: PBMCs. These TCRs come from a man between 25 and 39 years old in good health and CMV-seropositive. Both conserved end residues are part of each CDR3. D genes are given only for firm matches. A row's size may be missing; if present it is once, few, many or a size class.

d_gene: TRBD1
v_gene: TRBV10-3
len: 15
abundance: NA
j_gene: TRBJ1-2
CDR3nt: TGTGCCATCAGTGAGGGTCTGGGACAGAACTATGGCTACACCTTC
CDR3aa: CAISEGLGQNYGYTF

d_gene: NA
v_gene: TRBV2
len: 13
abundance: NA
j_gene: TRBJ2-5
CDR3nt: TGTGCCAGCAGTGAGCAGGGGAGTGGGACCCAGTACTTC
CDR3aa: CASSEQGSGTQYF

d_gene: NA
v_gene: TRBV7-9
len: 14
abundance: NA
j_gene: TRBJ2-7
CDR3nt: TGTGCCAGCAGCTTAGACGTCAGGGGTTACGAGCAGTACTTC
CDR3aa: CASSLDVRGYEQYF

d_gene: TRBD2
v_gene: TRBV5-1
len: 17
abundance: NA
j_gene: TRBJ2-7
CDR3nt: TGCGCCAGCAGCTTGGTCTCTAGCGGGACCACGACCTACGAGCAGTACTTC
CDR3aa: CASSLVSSGTTTYEQYF

d_gene: NA
v_gene: TRBV29-1
len: 14
abundance: NA
j_gene: TRBJ1-1
CDR3nt: TGCAGCGTTGACGCCGGACAGATGAACACTGAAGCTTTCTTT
CDR3aa: CSVDAGQMNTEAFF

d_gene: NA
v_gene: TRBV2
len: 14
abundance: NA
j_gene: TRBJ2-2
CDR3nt: TGTGCCAGCAGTGAAGAGCAGGGGTCCGGGGAGCTGTTTTTT
CDR3aa: CASSEEQGSGELFF

d_gene: TRBD2
v_gene: TRBV2
len: 15
abundance: few
j_gene: TRBJ2-1
CDR3nt: TGTGCCAGCAGTGAGAGCGGGGGTGGAAACAATGAGCAGTTCTTC
CDR3aa: CASSESGGGNNEQFF

d_gene: TRBD1
v_gene: TRBV29-1
len: 12
abundance: NA
j_gene: TRBJ1-1
CDR3nt: TGCAGCGGTCACAGGGGAGAAACTGAAGCTTTCTTT
CDR3aa: CSGHRGETEAFF

d_gene: NA
v_gene: TRBV10-3
len: 14
abundance: NA
j_gene: TRBJ2-7
CDR3nt: TGTGCCATCAGTGCCGGGACACAAGATTCCGAGCAGTACTTC
CDR3aa: CAISAGTQDSEQYF

d_gene: NA
v_gene: TRBV18
len: 16
abundance: NA
j_gene: TRBJ1-1
CDR3nt: TGTGCCAGCTCACCACCCTCCATGCGGGGGAACACTGAAGCTTTCTTT
CDR3aa: CASSPPSMRGNTEAFF

d_gene: TRBD1
v_gene: TRBV14
len: 15
abundance: few
j_gene: TRBJ1-2
CDR3nt: TGTGCCAGCAGCCAGGAGTTACAGGGGCGCTATGGCTACACCTTC
CDR3aa: CASSQELQGRYGYTF

d_gene: NA
v_gene: TRBV5-6
len: 14
abundance: NA
j_gene: TRBJ2-3
CDR3nt: TGTGCCAGCAGCGTTCCGGGGGGCGGGGATACGCAGTATTTT
CDR3aa: CASSVPGGGDTQYF

d_gene: NA
v_gene: TRBV7-3
len: 16
abundance: NA
j_gene: TRBJ2-5
CDR3nt: TGTGCCAGCAGCTTGAACGGACAGATCGCTCGAGAGACCCAGTACTTC
CDR3aa: CASSLNGQIARETQYF

d_gene: NA
v_gene: TRBV9
len: 18
abundance: few
j_gene: TRBJ1-6
CDR3nt: TGTGCCAGCAGCGTATTACCCGGGGGAAGCTCCTATAATTCACCCCTCCACTTT
CDR3aa: CASSVLPGGSSYNSPLHF

d_gene: NA
v_gene: TRBV9
len: 16
abundance: NA
j_gene: TRBJ2-6
CDR3nt: TGTGCCAGCAATCGGGGAATAGATTCTGGGGCCAACGTCCTGACTTTC
CDR3aa: CASNRGIDSGANVLTF

d_gene: NA
v_gene: TRBV19
len: 13
abundance: NA
j_gene: TRBJ1-1
CDR3nt: TGTGCCAGTAGTCAAGGGGGGAACACTGAAGCTTTCTTT
CDR3aa: CASSQGGNTEAFF

d_gene: NA
v_gene: TRBV7-9
len: 19
abundance: NA
j_gene: TRBJ1-5
CDR3nt: TGTGCCAGCAGCCCCTGGAGAGGTCAGGGGAGGGGAGGAGATCAGCCCCAGCATTTT
CDR3aa: CASSPWRGQGRGGDQPQHF

d_gene: TRBD1
v_gene: TRBV18
len: 14
abundance: NA
j_gene: TRBJ2-7
CDR3nt: TGTGCCAGCTCACCTCGGGGACAGAACTACGAGCAGTACTTC
CDR3aa: CASSPRGQNYEQYF

d_gene: NA
v_gene: TRBV6-1
len: 15
abundance: NA
j_gene: TRBJ1-3
CDR3nt: TGTGCCAGCAGGAGACAGACCAGCTCTGGAAACACCATATATTTT
CDR3aa: CASRRQTSSGNTIYF

d_gene: NA
v_gene: TRBV28
len: 12
abundance: NA
j_gene: TRBJ2-1
CDR3nt: TGTGCCAGCAGTCAGGTCTACAATGAGCAGTTCTTC
CDR3aa: CASSQVYNEQFF

d_gene: TRBD1
v_gene: TRBV6-4
len: 14
abundance: NA
j_gene: TRBJ2-3
CDR3nt: TGTGCCAGCAGTAGGGACAGGCAATCAGATACGCAGTATTTT
CDR3aa: CASSRDRQSDTQYF

d_gene: TRBD1
v_gene: TRBV4-1
len: 12
abundance: NA
j_gene: TRBJ2-1
CDR3nt: TGCGCCAGCAGCTTTCCGGGACAGGCGCAGTTCTTC
CDR3aa: CASSFPGQAQFF